These 19 T cell receptor beta chains share one sample of origin, sequenced in a study of T cell responses to AZD1222 COVID-19 vaccine (dated by TCRdb to 2020 to 2023). In light of the paper, this sample's time point label describes: about 28 days (+/-7) after the second vaccine dose. Preparation of the library involved the immunoSEQ multiplex PCR assay. Imported from immuneACCESS, the table was reduced by TCRdb to in-frame sequences with V and J called. These copies leave out some clones; in studies compared against another copy, an unresolved V gene accounts for under half, and the cause of the remainder is not known. The sample table shows approximately 150,000 clones, and around 92% are seen once. Around 0.98% of the sample lies in the top ten. The specimen was peripheral blood, collected 28 days after the second AZD1222 dose. These receptors were obtained from an adult who received the AZD1222 COVID-19 vaccine.

The chain carries TRBV6-5 and TRBJ1-2; D gene uncertain. V was trimmed by 7 bases and J by 0 bases, leaving 3 bases between them. The CDR3 has 11 amino acids. Germline V CDR1 and CDR2: MNHEY, SVGAGI. The CDR3: CASMSNYGYTF. CDR3 DNA sequence: TGTGCCAGCATGTCTAACTATGGCTACACCTTC.

With regard to this clone: Sequence at one end of the junction differs from germline and may be a read error. This chain joins TRBV19 and TRBJ1-2, with D maybe TRBD1 (6 bases). Germline V CDR1 and CDR2: LNHDA, SQIVND (reference sequence). There are 14 residues in the CDR3. The CDR3 nucleotides are TGTGTCAGTAGTAAACAGGGAGCGGGCTATGGCTACACCTTC. Protein sequence: CVSSKQGAGYGYTF.

The chain joins TRBV7-9 to TRBJ1-1, with TRBD1 matching over 9 bases. Germline-derived CDR1 and CDR2 are SEHNR and FQNEAQ (reference sequence). V lost 0 bases and J lost 3; bases outside the gene matches: 2. CDR3 length: 15 amino acids. The CDR3 DNA reads as TGTGCCAGCAGCTTAGCGGACAGGGGAGACACTGAAGCTTTCTTT. Protein sequence: CASSLADRGDTEAFF.

J is TRBJ1-5 and V is TRBV6-1, with unresolved D. Germline CDR1 MNHNS, CDR2 SASEGT. Trimming took off 2 bases at V and 4 bases at J, with 12 bases between the two ends. The CDR3 contains 15 residues. The CDR3: CASSENSAVNQPQHF. CDR3 DNA: TGTGCCAGCAGTGAAAATTCGGCAGTGAATCAGCCCCAGCATTTT.

The genes are TRBV27 and TRBJ1-2, with 11 bases fitting TRBD1. V dropped 2 bases and J dropped 7; count of bases not matched to a gene: 6. Germline values: CDR1 MNHEY, CDR2 SMNVEV (reference sequence). The CDR3 has 15 residues. The CDR3 protein is CASSLGQGASSGYTF. The DNA of the CDR3 is TGTGCCAGCAGTTTAGGACAGGGGGCCTCTTCTGGCTACACCTTC.

The CDR3 DNA sequence: TGTGCCAGCAGCTTAAAGGGACTAGCGGGGGGTTACTCCTACGAGCAGTACTTC. Amino acids: CASSLKGLAGGYSYEQYF. The chain recombines TRBV7-2 with TRBJ2-7, with 15 nucleotides matching TRBD2. V lost 2 bases to trimming and J lost 0 bases; unmatched junction nucleotides: 5. Germline lookup yields CDR1 SGHTA and CDR2 FQGNSA. This CDR3 region has 18 residues.

The CDR3 coding sequence is TGTGCCAGTAGTCTCGGAGGTAACTATGGCTACACCTTC. This sequence encodes CASSLGGNYGYTF. The rearrangement links TRBV19 to TRBJ1-2; D is undetermined. Germline V gives CDR1 LNHDA, CDR2 SQIVND (reference sequence). V lost 5 bases and J 1 base, leaving 8 bases between the germline ends. The CDR3 totals 13 residues.

V gene TRBV20-1 combines with J gene TRBJ2-4, with D perhaps TRBD1 (6 bases). V was clipped by 3 bases and J by 0 bases, with 30 bases between them. Germline CDR1 and CDR2: DFQATT and SNEGSKA (reference sequence). CDR3 length: 21 residues. The CDR3 reads CSASPTLTGRSLGLAKNIQYF. For the CDR3, the DNA is TGCAGTGCTAGTCCAACCTTGACAGGTCGGTCTTTGGGGCTAGCCAAAAACATTCAGTACTTC.

CDR3 sequence: CASSYSVPGQPHYQPQHF. Written as DNA, the CDR3 is TGTGCCAGCAGTTACTCGGTTCCCGGACAGCCCCACTATCAGCCCCAGCATTTT. The V gene is TRBV6-2 or TRBV6-3, the J gene TRBJ1-5, with D maybe TRBD1 (6 bases). Germline assignment: CDR1 MNHEY and CDR2 SVGEGT. Trimming took 0 bases from V and 5 from J, leaving 20 bases between them. The CDR3 is 18 residues long.

The V gene is TRBV5-6, the J gene TRBJ2-5; possibly TRBD1 or TRBD2 for D (5 bases each). Trimming removed 4 bases at V and 5 bases at J, with 15 bases between. The germline CDR1 and CDR2 sequences are SGHDT and YYEEEE. The CDR3 loop spans 14 amino acids. CDR3: CASSTGPGEETQYF. In nucleotides, the CDR3 is TGTGCCAGCAGCACGGGACCCGGGGAGGAGACCCAGTACTTC. The whole variable domain, filled in from reference TRBV5-6 and TRBJ2-5, reads DAGVTQSPTHLIKTRGQQVTLRCSPKSGHDTVSWYQQALGQGPQFIFQYYEEEERQRGNFPDRFSGHQFPNYSSELNVNALLLGDSALYLCASSTGPGEETQYFGPGTRLLVL.

This chain's CDR3 is CASSPTRDSGANVLTF. Written as DNA, the CDR3 is TGTGCCAGCAGCCCTACTCGGGACTCTGGGGCCAACGTCCTGACTTTC. V and J are TRBV11-2 and TRBJ2-6; D is possibly TRBD2 (5 bases). V was clipped by 5 bases and J by 0 bases, with 11 bases between them. The CDR3 is 16 amino acids. Germline V gene lookup returns CDR1 SGHAT and CDR2 FQNNGV. The complete variable domain, with remaining parts taken from reference TRBV11-2 and TRBJ2-6, reads EAGVAQSPRYKIIEKRQSVAFWCNPISGHATLYWYQQILGQGPKLLIQFQNNGVVDDSQLPKDRFSAERLKGVDSTLKIQPAKLEDSAVYLCASSPTRDSGANVLTFGAGSRLTVL.

The chain recombines TRBV29-1 with TRBJ1-2, with 7 positions matching TRBD1. Germline V gene data show CDR1 as SQVTM and CDR2 as ANQGSEA. This CDR3 has 15 amino acids. V gave up 6 bases and J gave up 7 bases; unmatched junction bases: 17. CDR3 in amino acids: CSVVTGAVASFGYTF. In nucleotides, the CDR3 is TGCAGCGTAGTTACAGGGGCGGTCGCGTCTTTTGGCTACACCTTC.

The chain employs TRBV5-1 and TRBJ1-4, with a tentative D call TRBD1 (5 bases). With 2 bases removed from V and 6 bases from J, the gap between germline ends came to 11 bases. The CDR3 loop spans 14 amino acids. Germline lookup yields CDR1 SGHRS and CDR2 YFSETQ. CDR3 region: CASSFQGPDEKLFF. CDR3 nucleotides: TGCGCCAGCAGCTTTCAGGGTCCAGATGAAAAACTGTTTTTT.

The V gene is TRBV7-8, the J gene TRBJ1-6; no definite D call. The CDR3 runs to 16 residues. The germline CDR1 and CDR2 sequences are SGHVS and FQNEAQ. Trimming stripped 6 bases from V and 0 bases from J, with 12 bases between. The CDR3: CASREMGDSYNSPLHF. The CDR3 DNA reads as TGTGCCAGCAGAGAAATGGGTGACTCCTATAATTCACCCCTCCACTTT.

The chain combines TRBV2 with TRBJ1-2; D might be TRBD1 (5 bases). Germline V gene sequence: CDR1 SNHLY, CDR2 FYNNEI. The CDR3 length is 12 residues. V shed 5 bases and J shed 5 bases, with 9 bases lying between them. In DNA form, the CDR3 reads TGTGCCAGCAGTCAGGGCGCATATGGCTACACCTTC. Its translation is CASSQGAYGYTF.

This chain uses TRBV9 with TRBJ1-3; D is ambiguous. This CDR3 spans 15 amino acids. V lost 2 bases and J lost 0, with 9 bases in between. In germline, CDR1 is SGDLS, CDR2 YYNGEE. CDR3 in amino acids: CASSVSGFSGNTIYF. CDR3 nucleotide sequence: TGTGCCAGCAGCGTGTCAGGATTCTCTGGAAACACCATATATTTT. The whole variable domain, remainder taken from reference TRBV9 and TRBJ1-3, is DSGVTQTPKHLITATGQRVTLRCSPRSGDLSVYWYQQSLDQGLQFLIQYYNGEERAKGNILERFSAQQFPDLHSELNLSSLELGDSALYFCASSVSGFSGNTIYFGEGSWLTVV.

The chain recombines TRBV5-4 with TRBJ2-3, with 7 bases fitting TRBD2. With 2 bases clipped from V and 0 bases from J, the junction kept 3 bases outside the gene matches. Germline V CDR1 and CDR2: SGHNT, YYREEE (reference sequence). This CDR3 region has 15 residues. CDR3 bases: TGTGCCAGCAGCTTCCCGACTAGCAGCACAGATACGCAGTATTTT. Amino acids: CASSFPTSSTDTQYF. The full variable domain, its missing parts supplied by reference TRBV5-4 and TRBJ2-3, is ETGVTQSPTHLIKTRGQQVTLRCSSQSGHNTVSWYQQALGQGPQFIFQYYREEENGRGNFPPRFSGLQFPNYSSELNVNALELDDSALYLCASSFPTSSTDTQYFGPGTRLTVL.

The genes are TRBV5-1 and TRBJ2-5; 10 nucleotides align to TRBD1. V dropped 4 bases and J dropped 4; count of bases not matched to a gene: 7. CDR3 size: 15 residues. CDR1 is SGHRS, CDR2 YFSETQ, per germline. The CDR3 bases are TGCGCCAGCAGCGCGCCGGGACAGGGGAGAGAGACCCAGTACTTC. Its translation is CASSAPGQGRETQYF. Supplemented by reference TRBV5-1 and TRBJ2-5, the full variable domain reads KAGVTQTPRYLIKTRGQQVTLSCSPISGHRSVSWYQQTPGQGLQFLFEYFSETQRNKGNFPGRFSGRQFSNSRSEMNVSTLELGDSALYLCASSAPGQGRETQYFGPGTRLLVL.

The chain combines TRBV6-7 with TRBJ1-2; possible D gene TRBD1, 5 bases. TRBV6-7 qualifies as an ORF whose function is uncertain. Trimming took 2 bases from V and 6 from J, leaving 19 bases between them. CDR3 size: 16 residues. In nucleotides, the CDR3 is TGTGCCAGCAGTTACCCCCGCCGTGGCAGGGAAGATGGCTACACCTTC. It is translated as CASSYPRRGREDGYTF.